Below, 14 T cell receptor beta chains from the same sample are listed, as sequenced in a study of TIL therapy for anti-PD-1-resistant metastatic lung cancer. Time point defined: pre-treatment sample, taken before nivolumab and TIL therapy. The immunoSEQ assay was v3. Data came from immunoSEQ multiplex PCR; TCRdb stores just in-frame clones and leaves some out. The sample lists about 57,000 clones, roughly 78% occurring once. This specimen consisted of blood, obtained at baseline. The receptors derive from a woman aged 25-80 years with non-small cell lung cancer.

The chain combines TRBV25-1 with TRBJ2-5; 7 bases fit TRBD2. The CDR3 runs to 14 residues. Trimming removed 3 bases from V and 5 bases from J; junction bases left unmatched: 6. Per the germline V gene, CDR1 is MGHDK and CDR2 is SYGVNS. Written as DNA, the CDR3 is TGTGCCAGCAGTGAGGGGGGAGGGCTTGAGACCCAGTACTTC. Its translation: CASSEGGGLETQYF.

The chain employs TRBV7-6 and TRBJ2-5; 7 bases fit TRBD2. The germline V gene encodes CDR1 SGHVS and CDR2 FNYEAQ. The V and J ends lost 5 bases and 5 bases, in that order; junction bases with no gene match: 5. CDR3 length: 13 residues. The chain's CDR3 is CASSGGGRETQYF. The CDR3 region has the DNA TGTGCCAGCAGCGGGGGGGGACGGGAGACCCAGTACTTC.

J is TRBJ2-5 and V is TRBV6-1; 8 nucleotides agree with TRBD1. V lost 3 bases to trimming and J lost 2 bases; unmatched junction nucleotides: 5. CDR1 MNHNS and CDR2 SASEGT come from the germline V gene. The CDR3 spans 15 residues. CDR3 DNA sequence: TGTGCCAGCAGTGATCCCGGGACAGGACAAGAGACCCAGTACTTC. This encodes CASSDPGTGQETQYF.

This clone was seen once. The V call is TRBV6-5, the J call TRBJ2-1; 9 nucleotides match TRBD2. CDR1 is MNHEY and CDR2 is SVGAGI in the germline V gene. The V segment lost 2 bases and the J segment 6 bases; nucleotides outside the gene matches: 2. This CDR3 region has 14 residues. CDR3 DNA sequence: TGTGCCAGCAGTTACCTAGCGGGACCCAATGAGCAGTTCTTC. Its protein is CASSYLAGPNEQFF.

This clone was found once. The gene calls are TRBV10-3 and TRBJ2-1; TRBD1 matches 7 bases. The CDR3 is 14 residues long. Germline trimming cut 2 bases from V and 7 bases from J; bases unmatched to any gene: 5. Germline V CDR1 and CDR2: ENHRY, SYGVKD. The CDR3 sequence: CAISEQGQINEQFF. Here the CDR3 DNA reads TGTGCCATCAGTGAGCAGGGACAGATTAATGAGCAGTTCTTC.

CDR3 loop: CASSQAGGRSSLTYEQYF. In DNA, the CDR3 is TGTGCCAGCAGCCAAGCAGGGGGACGAAGCTCTCTTACCTACGAGCAGTACTTC. This rearrangement joins TRBV4-2 to TRBJ2-7; TRBD1 matches at 7 bases. Germline V lookup: CDR1 LGHNA, CDR2 YNFKEQ. The CDR3 spans 18 residues. J was trimmed by 2 bases and V by 1 base; bases with no gene match: 14.

The gene calls are TRBV11-3 and TRBJ1-2; the match to TRBD1 covers 8 bases. The V gene end was trimmed by 5 bases and the J gene end by 4 bases; junction bases not matched to a gene: 3. The CDR3 has 13 amino acids. Germline V lookup: CDR1 SGHNT, CDR2 YENEEA. The DNA of the CDR3 is TGTGCCAGCAGCCCTACAGGGGGCTATGGCTACACCTTC. Amino acids: CASSPTGGYGYTF. The entire variable domain, with the rest obtained from reference TRBV11-3 and TRBJ1-2, is as follows: EAGVVQSPRYKIIEKKQPVAFWCNPISGHNTLYWYLQNLGQGPELLIRYENEEAVDDSQLPKDRFSAERLKGVDSTLKIQPAELGDSAVYLCASSPTGGYGYTFGSGTRLTVV.

The count of this clone is one. The rearrangement joins TRBV7-8 to TRBJ2-5, with 7 bases lining up with TRBD2. The CDR3 has 15 amino acids. The junction had 6 bases not matched to a gene; V was cut back by 3 bases and J by 2 bases. Germline lookup yields CDR1 SGHVS and CDR2 FQNEAQ. The CDR3 here is CASSLGGSGQETQYF. Here the CDR3 DNA reads TGTGCCAGCAGCTTGGGAGGGAGCGGTCAAGAGACCCAGTACTTC.

This clone was seen a few times. V gene TRBV19 combines with J gene TRBJ1-5; D is unresolved. The germline gives CDR1 LNHDA, CDR2 SQIVND (reference sequence). The CDR3 is 11 amino acids. V was trimmed by 0 bases and J by 11 bases, leaving 5 bases between them. The chain's CDR3 is CASSIELTQHF. Here the CDR3 DNA reads TGTGCCAGTAGTATAGAATTGACCCAGCATTTT.

The genes are TRBV4-1 and TRBJ2-3; tentative D call: TRBD2 (6 bases). The V gene lost 1 base and the J gene lost 1 base, with 12 bases spanning the gap. This CDR3 has 16 residues. The germline gives CDR1 MGHRA, CDR2 YSYEKL. The CDR3 bases are TGCGCCAGCAGCCAAGGGGACTTAGGACGCACAGATACGCAGTATTTT. Encoded protein: CASSQGDLGRTDTQYF.

The genes are TRBV28 and TRBJ1-1; D ambiguous. The germline V gene encodes CDR1 MDHEN and CDR2 SYDVKM. CDR3 length equals 13 residues. The ends were cut back, 4 bases at V and 1 base at J, with 7 bases in the middle. The CDR3 nucleotides are TGTGCCAGCAGTTCAATTACGAACACTGAAGCTTTCTTT. This gives the protein CASSSITNTEAFF. Using reference TRBV28 and TRBJ1-1 for the parts outside the CDR3, the full variable domain is DVKVTQSSRYLVKRTGEKVFLECVQDMDHENMFWYRQDPGLGLRLIYFSYDVKMKEKGDIPEGYSVSREKKERFSLILESASTNQTSMYLCASSSITNTEAFFGQGTRLTVV.

This rearrangement joins TRBV4-2 to TRBJ2-1; the match to TRBD2 covers 9 bases. Germline-derived CDR1 and CDR2 are LGHNA and YNFKEQ. J gave up 5 bases and V 0 bases, and 5 bases lay outside the gene matches. The CDR3 runs 16 residues. The CDR3 loop reads CASSQEAQRGDNEQFF. In DNA form, the CDR3 reads TGTGCCAGCAGCCAAGAAGCCCAGCGGGGGGACAATGAGCAGTTCTTC.

This chain joins TRBV19 and TRBJ2-1, with D possibly being TRBD2 (6 bases). The V and J ends lost 3 bases and 14 bases respectively, with 20 bases between them. The CDR3 loop spans 14 amino acids. The V gene's germline CDR1 is LNHDA and CDR2 SQIVND (reference sequence). For the CDR3, the DNA is TGTGCCAGTAGTATTCGGCCCCGGGACTCCCGTGAGTTCTTC. It specifies CASSIRPRDSREFF.

V usage is TRBV11-2 and J usage is TRBJ2-2, with D perhaps matching TRBD1 or TRBD2 (6 bases each). This CDR3 is 16 amino acids long. The V gene's germline CDR1 is SGHAT and CDR2 FQNNGV. Trimming stripped 1 base from V and 5 bases from J, with 14 bases between. Written as DNA, the CDR3 is TGTGCCAGCAGCTTAGGCGGAGGGGGGAAGACCGGGGAGCTGTTTTTT. Its translation: CASSLGGGGKTGELFF.